The 27 T cell receptor beta chains listed next were all sequenced from one sample in a study of shared clonotypes between healthy human individuals. Sequencing was performed with immunoSEQ multiplex PCR; in TCRdb, only in-frame clones are kept and a portion is missing. The sample includes around 2.5 million clones, 93% of them seen just once. The sequenced sample was naive CD4+ T cells from PBMCs. Subset described: CD45RA+ positively selected. The receptors shown here come from a man aged 18 to 35 in good health. Some clones in this sample may be carry-over from other donors' samples.

V usage is TRBV2 and J usage is TRBJ1-2; 9 bases map to TRBD1. The CDR3 runs 14 residues. CDR1 is SNHLY, CDR2 FYNNEI, per germline. After removal of 5 bases from V and 8 bases from J, the junction contained 9 bases not matched to a gene. The CDR3 loop reads CASSLARTGEGYTF. In nucleotides, the CDR3 is TGTGCCAGCAGTCTGGCTAGGACAGGGGAGGGCTACACCTTC.

This clone was seen just once. In the same sample, other DNA sequences code for this CDR3. The rearrangement links TRBV5-1 to TRBJ2-1, with 14 bases that match TRBD2. This CDR3 has 15 amino acids. Germline V gene sequence: CDR1 SGHRS, CDR2 YFSETQ. V was clipped by 4 bases and J by 8 bases; unmatched bases: 5. CDR3 nucleotide sequence: TGCGCCAGCAGCCCGGGACTAGCGGGAGTTTATGAGCAGTTCTTC. Encoded protein: CASSPGLAGVYEQFF.

The genes are TRBV2 and TRBJ1-1; D is perhaps TRBD1 (5 bases). CDR3 size: 17 residues. Germline CDR1 SNHLY, CDR2 FYNNEI. V lost 3 bases and J 4 bases, leaving 21 bases between the germline ends. CDR3: CASSEGEWSGFGTEAFF. Here the CDR3 DNA reads TGTGCCAGCAGTGAGGGGGAGTGGTCCGGATTTGGCACTGAAGCTTTCTTT.

CDR3 region: CASSDPSPRTRSYNEQFF. DNA for the CDR3: TGTGCCAGCAGTGACCCATCCCCGCGGACCCGCTCCTACAATGAGCAGTTCTTC. The chain carries TRBV6-4 and TRBJ2-1; D gene ambiguous. The CDR3 runs to 18 residues. V dropped 2 bases and J dropped 0 bases, with 17 bases sitting between them. Germline V gene lookup returns CDR1 MRHNA and CDR2 SNTAGT.

A few counts support this clone. The DNA of the CDR3 is TGTGCCTGGAGTGTAGGGGGAGGTGAAAAACTGTTTTTT. This encodes CAWSVGGGEKLFF. The V call is TRBV30, the J call TRBJ1-4; D might be TRBD1 (6 bases). CDR3 length: 13 residues. Trimming took 0 bases from V and 7 from J, leaving 9 bases between them. Germline CDR1 is GTSNPN and CDR2 is SVGIG (reference sequence).

With regard to this clone: This sample includes further DNA sequences coding for the same CDR3. The chain uses TRBV7-2 and TRBJ1-1; D gene uncertain. The germline V gene encodes CDR1 SGHTA and CDR2 FQGNSA. V shed 3 bases and J shed 3 bases, with 5 bases lying between them. This CDR3 has 12 amino acids. CDR3 in amino acids: CASSLSYTEAFF. CDR3 bases: TGTGCCAGCAGCTTGAGCTACACTGAAGCTTTCTTT.

The chain employs TRBV6-6 and TRBJ2-7; perhaps TRBD2 as D (5 bases). Germline assignment: CDR1 MNHNY and CDR2 SVGAGI (reference sequence). Trimming left V 8 bases short and J 7 bases short, with 21 bases between. The CDR3 extends over 14 amino acids. Here the CDR3 reads CASSWETLSREQYF. In DNA form, the CDR3 reads TGTGCCAGCTCCTGGGAGACCCTTTCTCGGGAGCAGTACTTC.

The chain joins TRBV7-6 to TRBJ2-7, with 11 bases aligning to TRBD2. The junction had 6 bases not matched to a gene; V was cut back by 5 bases and J by 3 bases. This CDR3 contains 15 residues. Germline V gene data show CDR1 as SGHVS and CDR2 as FNYEAQ. The CDR3 DNA is TGTGCCAGCAGCAGGCTAGCGGGAGGAAACTACGAGCAGTACTTC. This gives the protein CASSRLAGGNYEQYF.

The V and J genes are TRBV4-2 and TRBJ1-2, with no clear D. Trimming shortened V by 5 bases and J by 0 bases, and 19 bases separated the two germline ends. The CDR3 is made up of 17 amino acids. CDR1 and CDR2 (germline): LGHNA, YNFKEQ. CDR3 protein: CASSTAYSEGANYGYTF. Written as DNA, the CDR3 is TGTGCCAGCAGCACCGCGTACTCGGAGGGCGCTAACTATGGCTACACCTTC.

The chain employs TRBV5-1 and TRBJ1-5; maybe TRBD1 (5 bases). Per germline, CDR1 SGHRS and CDR2 YFSETQ. This CDR3 has 15 residues. V gave up 2 bases and J gave up 7 bases, with 16 bases separating them. DNA for the CDR3: TGCGCCAGCAGCTTTGCCCCTGACAGAGGGCAGCCCCAGCATTTT. It is translated as CASSFAPDRGQPQHF. Combining the CDR3 with reference TRBV5-1 and TRBJ1-5 gives the whole variable domain KAGVTQTPRYLIKTRGQQVTLSCSPISGHRSVSWYQQTPGQGLQFLFEYFSETQRNKGNFPGRFSGRQFSNSRSEMNVSTLELGDSALYLCASSFAPDRGQPQHFGDGTRLSIL.

Comments on this clone: Other DNA sequences from this sample encode an identical CDR3 as well. CDR3 coding DNA: TGTGCCAGTAGTATAGGTCAGGCCCAAGAGACCCAGTACTTC. It specifies CASSIGQAQETQYF. The V and J genes are TRBV19 and TRBJ2-5, with no clear D. Deletions cut 1 base from V and 1 base from J, with 7 bases between. Germline lookup yields CDR1 LNHDA and CDR2 SQIVND (reference sequence). CDR3 length: 14 residues.

This clone appeared a single time. The chain joins TRBV29-1 to TRBJ2-7; D is possibly TRBD1 (6 bases). From germline, CDR1 is SQVTM and CDR2 ANQGSEA. Trimming pared 6 bases from V and 5 bases from J, leaving 29 bases between. The CDR3 extends over 17 amino acids. The CDR3 coding sequence is TGCAGCGTAAAAACACCCGTTTACTCGACCAGGGGAGACGAGCAGTACTTC. This sequence encodes CSVKTPVYSTRGDEQYF.

This clone was seen a few times. The V and J genes are TRBV18 and TRBJ2-7; D remains unclear. Between the trimmed V and J ends, which lost 4 bases and 3 bases, there was a span of 10 bases. The germline CDR1 and CDR2 sequences are KGHSH and LQKENI. The CDR3 contains 13 residues. In nucleotides, the CDR3 is TGTGCCAGCTCACGTGTACAGAGCTACGAGCAGTACTTC. As protein: CASSRVQSYEQYF.

To note about this clone: The same CDR3 is also encoded by other DNA sequences in this sample. The rearrangement joins TRBV5-4 to TRBJ1-2; 7 nucleotides agree with TRBD1. V was pared by 3 bases and J by 2 bases, with 4 bases of the junction left unmatched. This CDR3 is 14 amino acids long. CDR1 is SGHNT and CDR2 is YYREEE in the germline V gene (reference sequence). The CDR3 reads CASSSRTGNYGYTF. Here the CDR3 DNA reads TGTGCCAGCAGCTCCCGGACAGGCAACTATGGCTACACCTTC.

This rearrangement joins TRBV7-9 to TRBJ1-5; TRBD1 might be the D (6 bases). V lost 5 bases and J 6 bases, leaving 17 bases between the germline ends. This CDR3 region has 15 residues. Germline lookup yields CDR1 SEHNR and CDR2 FQNEAQ (reference sequence). This CDR3 reads CASSPRGGPSQPQHF. As DNA, the CDR3 is TGTGCCAGCAGCCCGCGGGGGGGGCCCAGTCAGCCCCAGCATTTT.

Written as DNA, the CDR3 is TGTGCCAGCAGCTTGTACAGTCTTAGCAATCAGCCCCAGCATTTT. Translation: CASSLYSLSNQPQHF. This rearrangement joins TRBV5-5 to TRBJ1-5; D remains ambiguous. CDR3 length: 15 residues. CDR1 SGHKS and CDR2 YYEKEE come from the germline V gene (reference sequence). V was cut by 1 base and J by 0 bases, with 8 bases left in between.

V usage is TRBV6-1 and J usage is TRBJ2-7, with D tentatively TRBD1 or TRBD2 (5 bases each). Germline V gives CDR1 MNHNS, CDR2 SASEGT. This CDR3 comprises 14 residues. Trimming took 6 bases from V and 0 from J, leaving 12 bases between them. CDR3 sequence (DNA): TGTGCCAGCAGCCGGGACGCTCTCTCCTACGAGCAGTACTTC. This gives the protein CASSRDALSYEQYF.

With regard to this clone: Other DNA sequences from this sample encode an identical CDR3 as well. This rearrangement joins TRBV6-1 to TRBJ2-5; D remains unclear. V was clipped by 4 bases and J by 2 bases, with 8 bases between them. CDR3 length equals 13 residues. Germline CDR1 is MNHNS and CDR2 is SASEGT. The CDR3 sequence: CASSGTLQETQYF. The CDR3 coding sequence is TGTGCCAGCAGTGGTACTTTACAAGAGACCCAGTACTTC.

This sequence joins TRBV4-3 and TRBJ1-6, with 7 nucleotides matching TRBD1. The CDR3 is 14 residues long. Trimming took 0 bases from V and 14 from J; bases not matched to a gene: 7. Germline V gene sequence: CDR1 LGHNA, CDR2 YSLEER. In DNA, the CDR3 is TGCGCCAGCAGCCAAGATGTTGGGACAGTGGCCCTCCACTTT. Its translation is CASSQDVGTVALHF.

This clone was recorded once. The chain carries TRBV6-5 and TRBJ1-5; TRBD1 agrees at 11 bases. Unmatched junction bases numbered 6, after V lost 5 bases and J lost 6 bases. This CDR3 is built from 15 residues. Germline V gives CDR1 MNHEY, CDR2 SVGAGI. CDR3 nucleotide sequence: TGTGCCAGCAGTGGACAGGGGGCCGGGGTTCAGCCCCAGCATTTT. Amino acids: CASSGQGAGVQPQHF.

The chain links TRBV6-5 to TRBJ2-7; 7 positions match TRBD1. V shed 4 bases and J 3 bases; nucleotides not matched to a gene: 6. CDR1 is MNHEY, CDR2 SVGAGI, per germline. The CDR3 length is 14 residues. This CDR3 reads CASSFGTDLYEQYF. CDR3 nucleotide sequence: TGTGCCAGCAGTTTCGGGACAGATCTCTACGAGCAGTACTTC.

The rearrangement links TRBV7-2 to TRBJ1-4; D is perhaps TRBD1 (5 bases). The CDR3 has 12 amino acids. CDR1 is SGHTA, CDR2 FQGNSA, per germline. Trimming took off 10 bases at V and 4 bases at J, with 10 bases between the two ends. The CDR3 coding sequence is TGTGCCACCCGGGGGTTTAATGAAAAACTGTTTTTT. Translating it yields CATRGFNEKLFF.

This clone was found once. The V and J genes are TRBV11-2 and TRBJ2-2, with TRBD2 matching 15 bases. Germline V gene lookup returns CDR1 SGHAT and CDR2 FQNNGV. The junction had 4 bases not matched to a gene; V was cut back by 7 bases and J by 4 bases. The CDR3 extends over 16 amino acids. CDR3: CASKRGLAGGTGELFF. In DNA, the CDR3 is TGTGCCAGCAAAAGGGGACTAGCGGGAGGCACCGGGGAGCTGTTTTTT.

This clone was recorded a few times. The V gene is TRBV29-1, the J gene TRBJ1-5; the D gene is possibly TRBD1 (6 bases). V lost 8 bases to trimming and J lost 0 bases, with 8 bases between them. Germline V lookup: CDR1 SQVTM, CDR2 ANQGSEA. This CDR3 is built from 12 residues. The CDR3 loop is CSTGNSNQPQHF. CDR3 nucleotide sequence: TGCAGCACAGGGAATAGCAATCAGCCCCAGCATTTT.

V and J are TRBV5-4 and TRBJ1-1; 7 positions agree with TRBD1. CDR3 length: 13 amino acids. The ends lost 5 bases at V and 8 bases at J; junction bases unmatched: 9. From germline, CDR1 is SGHNT and CDR2 YYREEE (reference sequence). The CDR3, as DNA: TGTGCCAGCAGTTCCGGGACAGACTGGGAAGCTTTCTTT. Its translation: CASSSGTDWEAFF.

This chain links TRBV28 with TRBJ2-7; D perhaps matches TRBD2 (6 bases). This CDR3 is 16 amino acids long. The ends were cut back, 4 bases at V and 0 bases at J, with 16 bases in the middle. CDR1 and CDR2 from the germline V gene are MDHEN and SYDVKM. CDR3 sequence reads: CASSSPTSSGSYEQYF. The CDR3 nucleotides read TGTGCCAGCAGTTCCCCGACTAGTTCCGGCTCCTACGAGCAGTACTTC.

This chain uses TRBV15 with TRBJ2-3; the D call may be TRBD1 or TRBD2 (5 bases each). This CDR3 is built from 16 residues. The V end lost 7 bases, the J end lost 0 bases, and 17 bases lay between the germline ends. CDR1 and CDR2 from the germline V gene are LNHNV and YYDKDF (reference sequence). CDR3 DNA sequence: TGTGCCACCAAGGGGAGAGAAACCCTTAGCACAGATACGCAGTATTTT. It codes for CATKGRETLSTDTQYF. Full variable domain (outside the CDR3, taken from reference TRBV15 and TRBJ2-3): DAMVIQNPRYQVTQFGKPVTLSCSQTLNHNVMYWYQQKSSQAPKLLFHYYDKDFNNEADTPDNFQSRRPNTSFCFLDIRSPGLGDTAMYLCATKGRETLSTDTQYFGPGTRLTVL.